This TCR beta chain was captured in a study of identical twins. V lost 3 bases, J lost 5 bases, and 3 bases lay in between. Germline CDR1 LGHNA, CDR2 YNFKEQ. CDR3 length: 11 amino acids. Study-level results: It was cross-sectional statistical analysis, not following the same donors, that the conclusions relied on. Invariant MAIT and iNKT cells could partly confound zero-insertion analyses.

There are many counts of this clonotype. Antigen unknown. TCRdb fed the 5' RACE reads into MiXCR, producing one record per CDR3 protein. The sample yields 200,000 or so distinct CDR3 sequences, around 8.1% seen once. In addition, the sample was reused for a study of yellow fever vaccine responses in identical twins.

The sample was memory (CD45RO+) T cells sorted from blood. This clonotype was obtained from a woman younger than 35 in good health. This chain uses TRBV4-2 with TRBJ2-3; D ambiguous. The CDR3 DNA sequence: TGTGCCAGCAGCCAGGGAGATACGCAGTATTTT. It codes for CASSQGDTQYF.